Here is one T cell receptor beta chain with its context. These data belong to a study of blood T cell repertoires in COVID-19. V dropped 6 bases and J dropped 8; count of bases not matched to a gene: 9. This CDR3 comprises 15 residues. Germline assignment: CDR1 SNHLY and CDR2 FYNNEI. Clones were read by immunoSEQ multiplex PCR, and TCRdb kept only the in-frame ones, dropping some. The sample includes roughly 91,000 clones, 65% to 85% seen only once; the top ten take less than 2%. What was sequenced was peripheral blood. The V call is TRBV2, the J call TRBJ2-6; 8 bases are shared with TRBD1. This sequence was found in a man in his 70s with active or convalescent COVID-19. This chain's CDR3 is CASRPTTGATNVLTF. Here the CDR3 DNA reads TGTGCCAGCAGACCAACGACAGGGGCGACCAACGTCCTGACTTTC.